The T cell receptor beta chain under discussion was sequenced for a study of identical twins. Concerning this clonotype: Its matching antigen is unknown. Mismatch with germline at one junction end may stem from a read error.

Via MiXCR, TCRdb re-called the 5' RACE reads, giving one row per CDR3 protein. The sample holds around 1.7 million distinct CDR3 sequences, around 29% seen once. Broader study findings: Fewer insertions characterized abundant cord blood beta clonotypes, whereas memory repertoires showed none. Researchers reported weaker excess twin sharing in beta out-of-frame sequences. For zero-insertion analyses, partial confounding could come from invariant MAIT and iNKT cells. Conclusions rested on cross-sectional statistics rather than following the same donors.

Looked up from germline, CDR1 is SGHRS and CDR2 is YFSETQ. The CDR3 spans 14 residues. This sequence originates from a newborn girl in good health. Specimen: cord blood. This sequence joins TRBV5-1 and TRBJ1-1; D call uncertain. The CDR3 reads CASSLAVMNTEPFF. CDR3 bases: TGCGCCAGCAGCTTGGCGGTCATGAACACTGAACCTTTCTTT.